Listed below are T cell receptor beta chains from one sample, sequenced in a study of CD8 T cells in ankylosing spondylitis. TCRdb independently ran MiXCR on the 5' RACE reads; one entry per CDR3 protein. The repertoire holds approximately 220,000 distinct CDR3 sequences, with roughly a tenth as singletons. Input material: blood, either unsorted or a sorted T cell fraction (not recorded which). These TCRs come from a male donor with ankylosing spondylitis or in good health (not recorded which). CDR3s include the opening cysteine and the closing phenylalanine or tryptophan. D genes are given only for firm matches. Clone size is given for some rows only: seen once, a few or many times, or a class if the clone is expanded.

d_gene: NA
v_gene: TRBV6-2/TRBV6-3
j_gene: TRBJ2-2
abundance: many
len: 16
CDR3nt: TGTGCCAGCACCACTCCCGGGCGGGAGAACACCGGGGAGCTGTTTTTT
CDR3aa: CASTTPGRENTGELFF

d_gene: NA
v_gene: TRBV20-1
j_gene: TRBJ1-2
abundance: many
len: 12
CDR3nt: TGCAGTGAACAAGGGATTAACTATGGCTACACCTTC
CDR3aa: CSEQGINYGYTF

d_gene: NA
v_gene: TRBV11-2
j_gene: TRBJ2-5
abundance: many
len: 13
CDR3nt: TGTGCCAGCAGCGAAAGACTGCAAGAGACCCAGTACTTC
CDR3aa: CASSERLQETQYF

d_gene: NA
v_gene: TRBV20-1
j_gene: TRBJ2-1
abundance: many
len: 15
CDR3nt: TGCAGTGCGAATACCAGAGTTAGCTCCTACAATGAGCAGTTCTTC
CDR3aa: CSANTRVSSYNEQFF

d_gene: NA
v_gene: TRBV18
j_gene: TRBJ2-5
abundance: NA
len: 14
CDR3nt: TGTGCCAGCTCACCAGGGCTAGAAGGAGAGACCCAGTACTTC
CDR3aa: CASSPGLEGETQYF

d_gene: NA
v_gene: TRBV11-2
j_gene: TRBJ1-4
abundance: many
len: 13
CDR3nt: TGTGCCAGCAGAATTCAGGGGACTGAAAAACTGTTTTTT
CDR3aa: CASRIQGTEKLFF

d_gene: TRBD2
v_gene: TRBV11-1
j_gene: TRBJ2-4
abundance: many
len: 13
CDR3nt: TGTGCCAGCAGCCCGACCCGCGGGGGGATTCAGTACTTC
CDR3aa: CASSPTRGGIQYF

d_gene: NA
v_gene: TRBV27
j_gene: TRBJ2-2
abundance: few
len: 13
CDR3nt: TGTGCCAGCAGTTTCGCGGCCGCCGGGGAGCTGTTTTTT
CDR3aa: CASSFAAAGELFF

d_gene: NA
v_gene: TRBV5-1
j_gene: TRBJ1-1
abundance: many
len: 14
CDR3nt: TGCGCCAGCAGCTTGGGGGTAGAGGGCACTGAAGCTTTCTTT
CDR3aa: CASSLGVEGTEAFF

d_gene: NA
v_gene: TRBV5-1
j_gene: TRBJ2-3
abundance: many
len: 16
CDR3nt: TGCGCCAGCCGGTCGGGATTTATTTCAAGCACAGATACGCAGTATTTT
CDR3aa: CASRSGFISSTDTQYF

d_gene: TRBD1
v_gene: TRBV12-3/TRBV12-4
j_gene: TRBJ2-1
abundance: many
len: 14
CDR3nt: TGTGCCAGCAGTCCGGGACAGGGGGCGCATGAGCAGTTCTTC
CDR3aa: CASSPGQGAHEQFF

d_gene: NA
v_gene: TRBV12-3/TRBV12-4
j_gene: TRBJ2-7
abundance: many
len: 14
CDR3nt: TGTGCCAGCAGTTTAACGGACAACAAATACGAGCAGTACTTC
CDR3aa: CASSLTDNKYEQYF

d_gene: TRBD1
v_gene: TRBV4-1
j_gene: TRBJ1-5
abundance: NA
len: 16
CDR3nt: TGCGCCAGCAGCCGAGACAGGGGGCAGGACAATCAGCCCCAGCATTTT
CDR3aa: CASSRDRGQDNQPQHF

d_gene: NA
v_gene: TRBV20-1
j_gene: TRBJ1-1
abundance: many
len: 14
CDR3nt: TGCAGTGCTGGGGGCAGACGAGTGAACACTGAAGCTTTCTTT
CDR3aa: CSAGGRRVNTEAFF

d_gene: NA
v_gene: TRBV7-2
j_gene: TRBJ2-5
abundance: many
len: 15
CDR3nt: TGTGCCAGCAGCTTCAACTTCGGAGGGAGCGAGACCCAGTACTTC
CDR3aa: CASSFNFGGSETQYF

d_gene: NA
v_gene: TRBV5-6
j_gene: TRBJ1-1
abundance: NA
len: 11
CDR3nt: TGTGCCAGCAGCTTCCGAGGTGAAGCTTTCTTT
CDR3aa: CASSFRGEAFF

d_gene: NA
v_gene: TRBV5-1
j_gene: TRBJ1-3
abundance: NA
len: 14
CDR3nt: TGCGCCAGCAACACGGACGGCTCTGGAAACACCATATATTTT
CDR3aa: CASNTDGSGNTIYF

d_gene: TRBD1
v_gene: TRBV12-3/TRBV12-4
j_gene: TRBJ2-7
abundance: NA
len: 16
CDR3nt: TGTGCCAGCAGTTTACAGGGGACAGGGGTGGCCTACGAGCAGTACTTC
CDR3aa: CASSLQGTGVAYEQYF

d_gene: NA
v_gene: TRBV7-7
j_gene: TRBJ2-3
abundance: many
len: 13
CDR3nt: TGTGCTAGCAGCCCCGGGGGCAGAGATACGCAGTATTTT
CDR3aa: CASSPGGRDTQYF

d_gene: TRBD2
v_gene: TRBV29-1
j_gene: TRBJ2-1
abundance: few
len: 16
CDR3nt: TGCAGCGTTGAAGTTTTGGGGACTAGCGGTGTCAATGAGCAGTTCTTC
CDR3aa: CSVEVLGTSGVNEQFF

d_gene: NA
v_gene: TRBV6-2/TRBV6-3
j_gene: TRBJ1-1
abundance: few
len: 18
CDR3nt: TGTGCCAGCAGTTACAACCCTCGAGGGGAAGCCTTGAACACTGAAGCTTTCTTT
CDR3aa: CASSYNPRGEALNTEAFF

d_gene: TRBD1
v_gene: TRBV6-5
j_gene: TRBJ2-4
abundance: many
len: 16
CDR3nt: TGTGCCAGCAGTTACCCCGGGACAGGGGGGAGGGACATTCAGTACTTC
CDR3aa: CASSYPGTGGRDIQYF

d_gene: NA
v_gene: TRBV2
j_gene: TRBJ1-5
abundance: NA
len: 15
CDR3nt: TGTGCCAGCAGATTGGGCCAGCTAGGCAATCAGCCCCAGCATTTT
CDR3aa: CASRLGQLGNQPQHF

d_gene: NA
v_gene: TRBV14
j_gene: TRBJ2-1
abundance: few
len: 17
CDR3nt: TGTGCCAGCAGCCAAGCCTCGGGGACCTTTTTCTACAATGAGCAGTTCTTC
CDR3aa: CASSQASGTFFYNEQFF

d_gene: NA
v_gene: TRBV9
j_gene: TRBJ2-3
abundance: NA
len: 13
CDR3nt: TGTGCCAGCAGCGTAGTCACCACAGATACGCAGTATTTT
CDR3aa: CASSVVTTDTQYF

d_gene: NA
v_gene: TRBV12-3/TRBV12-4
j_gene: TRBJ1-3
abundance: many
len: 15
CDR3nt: TGTGCCAGCAGTCTCTCCGGGGTTGGTGGAAACACCATATATTTT
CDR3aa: CASSLSGVGGNTIYF

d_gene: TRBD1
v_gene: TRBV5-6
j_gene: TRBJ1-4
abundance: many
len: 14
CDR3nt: TGTGCCAGCAGCTTATTTCAGGGGGATGAAAAACTGTTTTTT
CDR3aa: CASSLFQGDEKLFF

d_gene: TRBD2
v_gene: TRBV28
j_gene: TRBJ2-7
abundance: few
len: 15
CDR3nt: TGTGCCAGCACCCGCCTAGCGGCCGGTTCCTACGAGCAGTACTTC
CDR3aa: CASTRLAAGSYEQYF

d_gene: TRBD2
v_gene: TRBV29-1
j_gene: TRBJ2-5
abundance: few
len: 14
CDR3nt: TGCAGCGTTGAAGCGAGGGAGGGTCGGGAGACCCAGTACTTC
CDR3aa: CSVEAREGRETQYF

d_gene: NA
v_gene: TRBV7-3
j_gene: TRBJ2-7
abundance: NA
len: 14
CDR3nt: TGTGCCAGCAGCTCGGGCGGGTCAGGTGGCGAGCAGTACTTC
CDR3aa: CASSSGGSGGEQYF

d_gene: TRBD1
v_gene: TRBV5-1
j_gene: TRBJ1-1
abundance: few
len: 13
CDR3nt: TGCGCCAGCAGCCCGGTGACAGGGGACGAAGCTTTCTTT
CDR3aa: CASSPVTGDEAFF

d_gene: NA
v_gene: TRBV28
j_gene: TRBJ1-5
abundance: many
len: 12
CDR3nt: TGTGCCAGCAGTTCACGACAGCAGCCCCAGCATTTT
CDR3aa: CASSSRQQPQHF

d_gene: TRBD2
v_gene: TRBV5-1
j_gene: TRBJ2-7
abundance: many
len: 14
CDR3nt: TGCGCCAGCAGTTTCGGTCTAGCGGGAGAAGAGCAGTACTTC
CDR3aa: CASSFGLAGEEQYF